This note documents a single T cell receptor (beta chain) sequence. There are a few counts of this clone. It has no known antigen specificity. No much larger clonotype is one base removed from it; base qualities were not supplied. These data originate in a study of shared clonotypes between healthy human individuals (dated by TCRdb to between 2020 and 2021). With regard to the full study: Three men and a couple of women, aged 18 to 49 years, made up the cohort. Per donor, three plates each were used for CD4 naive and CD4 memory, two for CD8 naive, and one for CD8 memory. To estimate repertoire size and how much clonotypes are shared between individuals, the study performed deep sequencing of blood TCR repertoires from a handful of healthy adults. Libraries were prepared and TCR repertoires were sequenced by different laboratories using diverse techniques, in order to increase sequencing depth and limit assay-specific biases. Leukapheresis yielded between about 0.9 and 9 billion PBMCs per donor.

Using the deep immunoSEQ assay, multiplex PCR amplified TCR CDR3 regions from genomic DNA. For each cell subset, the extracted genomic DNA was distributed evenly across all wells of several immunoSEQ 96-well plates, and each plate served as one replicate. Each replicate PCR for sorted subsets received approximately 220 ng genomic DNA, equal to tens of thousands of T cell genomes. The purified libraries were quantified using a Qubit 3.0 fluorometer, sized with a Bioanalyzer 2100, and then quantified again using the KAPA Library Quantification kit. A separate single-read 150-cycle Illumina NextSeq 550 flow cell was used to sequence each immunoSEQ 96-well plate. The authors' pipeline ran thus. Because the immunoSEQ output included only junctional sequences and no quality scores, the filtering could not be the same as the filtering used for full-length reads. To assign V/J genes and CDR3, sequences were annotated against IMGT germline references using PyIR, a Python wrapper for IgBLAST v1.9. Reads were filtered out if the reads had weak V/J assignments (E-value above 1e-6), no CDR3, stop codons, out-of-frame junctions, or ambiguous translated residues. V3J clonotypes were defined as sequences sharing an identical inferred V gene, J gene, and CDR3 amino acid sequence. Percentage overlap between repertoires was computed as shared unique clonotypes divided by the size of the smaller repertoire. RTK rarefaction, the Chao1 estimator, and Recon v2.1 estimates of unobserved clonotypes were used to assess repertoire richness. Generation probabilities were computed with OLGA for all TCRbeta clonotypes obtained by the gDNA method from a handful of donors. TCRdb carries this immuneACCESS record with in-frame sequences only. Its versions omit some clonotypes, under half of them owing to an unresolved V gene in the studies checked, with the rest unexplained. That table furnishes V, J and clone size, whereas the DNA furnished D and trimming. In this sample the table shows about 1,800,000 clones, approximately 94% of which occur a single time. 0.9% to 1.5% of the sample belongs to the ten largest clones.

Results and caveats for the whole study, not just this receptor: Sharing across a handful of donors was observed for 5% to 6.5% of naive CD4, 3% to 4% of naive CD8, 2% to 2.5% of memory CD4, and around 0.4% of memory CD8 clonotypes. Naive subsets generally had larger estimated clonotype richness than memory subsets did. The genetic and exposure-history diversity represented was limited by the small number of donors. Pairwise subsampling led to the expectation that sequencing depth would affect the degree of clonotype sharing among donors. Even with the large sequencing depth, rarefaction of the sorted-subset datasets indicated that sequencing was incomplete. Compared with non-shared clonotypes, clonotypes shared by all four sorted-subset donors had higher generation probabilities. Only blood was sampled, and tissue TCR repertoires likely differ from those in blood.

For the CD8 naive samples, CD45RO-negative cells were positively selected for CCR7, yielding a CD45RA+CCR7+ population from which TemRA cells were excluded. Healthy HIV-negative adults with no recently reported acute infections or vaccinations were included as donors. All donors were Caucasian adults living in Nashville, Tennessee, USA. After blood collection by leukapheresis, PBMCs were isolated using Ficoll-Histopaque density gradient centrifugation and then cryopreserved in the vapor phase of liquid nitrogen. Analytical flow cytometry was used to check the purity and quantity of each magnetically sorted T cell population. Genomic DNA was isolated from each sorted fraction and quantified by UV absorbance on a Nanodrop 2000c. Relative to germline, V is 0 bases shorter and J is 5 bases shorter, with 10 bases between their ends. CDR1 and CDR2 were assigned from the germline V gene as MGHRA and YSYEKL. The CDR3 measures 14 amino acids from cysteine to phenylalanine. Only the CDR3 portion is preserved as DNA: 42 bases, with reading frame beginning at the first base.

The material sequenced was naive CD8+ T cells sorted from blood. The cell subset or site tag for this specimen amounts to: CD45RA+CCR7+. The chain uses TRBV4-1 and TRBJ1-1; the D segment cannot be called with confidence. The receptor comes from a young man in good health. CDR3 sequence: CASSQEPGWTEAFF. The nucleotides read TGCGCCAGCAGCCAAGAACCAGGCTGGACTGAAGCTTTCTTT.